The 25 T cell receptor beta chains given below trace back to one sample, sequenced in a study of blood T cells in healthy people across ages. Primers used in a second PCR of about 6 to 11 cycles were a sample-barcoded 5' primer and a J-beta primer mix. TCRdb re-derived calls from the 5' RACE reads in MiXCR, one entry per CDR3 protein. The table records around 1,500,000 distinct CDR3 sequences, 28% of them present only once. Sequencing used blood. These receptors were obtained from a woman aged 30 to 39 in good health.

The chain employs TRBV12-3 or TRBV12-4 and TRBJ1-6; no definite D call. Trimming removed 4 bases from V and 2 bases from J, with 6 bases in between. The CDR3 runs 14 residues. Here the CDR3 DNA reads TGTGCCAGCAGTTACGACACCTATAATTCACCCCTCCACTTT. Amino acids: CASSYDTYNSPLHF.

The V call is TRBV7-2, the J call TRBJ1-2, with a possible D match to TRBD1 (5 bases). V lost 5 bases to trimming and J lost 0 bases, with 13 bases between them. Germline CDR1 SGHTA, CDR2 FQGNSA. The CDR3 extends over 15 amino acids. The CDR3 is CASSPPGATNYGYTF. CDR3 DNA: TGTGCCAGCAGCCCTCCCGGGGCAACTAACTATGGCTACACCTTC.

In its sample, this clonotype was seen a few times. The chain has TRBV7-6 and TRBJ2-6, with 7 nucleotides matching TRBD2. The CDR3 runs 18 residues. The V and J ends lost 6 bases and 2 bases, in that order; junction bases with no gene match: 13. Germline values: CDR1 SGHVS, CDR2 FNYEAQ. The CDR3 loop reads CASRRERGSKAGANVLTF. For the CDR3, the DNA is TGTGCCAGCAGACGCGAGCGGGGCAGTAAGGCTGGGGCCAACGTCCTGACTTTC.

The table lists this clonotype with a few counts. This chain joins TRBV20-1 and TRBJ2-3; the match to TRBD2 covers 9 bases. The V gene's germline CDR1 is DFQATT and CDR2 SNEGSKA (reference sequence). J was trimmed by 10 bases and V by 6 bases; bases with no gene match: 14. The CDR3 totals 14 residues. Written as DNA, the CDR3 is TGCAGTGCCGCGGTTGTTAGCGGGGGCCTGCCGCAGTATTTT. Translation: CSAAVVSGGLPQYF.

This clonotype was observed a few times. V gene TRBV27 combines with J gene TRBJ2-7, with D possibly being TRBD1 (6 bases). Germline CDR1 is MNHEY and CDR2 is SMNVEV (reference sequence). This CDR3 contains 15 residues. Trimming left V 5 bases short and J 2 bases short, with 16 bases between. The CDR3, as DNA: TGTGCCAGCAGTCGGACAGACGTAAGGACCTACGAGCAGTACTTC. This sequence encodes CASSRTDVRTYEQYF.

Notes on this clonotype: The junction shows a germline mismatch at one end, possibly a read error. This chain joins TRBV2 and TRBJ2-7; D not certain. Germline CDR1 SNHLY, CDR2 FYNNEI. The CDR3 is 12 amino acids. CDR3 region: CASSKASYEQYF. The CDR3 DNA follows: TGTGCCAGCAGTAAAGCCTCCTACGAGCAGTACTTC.

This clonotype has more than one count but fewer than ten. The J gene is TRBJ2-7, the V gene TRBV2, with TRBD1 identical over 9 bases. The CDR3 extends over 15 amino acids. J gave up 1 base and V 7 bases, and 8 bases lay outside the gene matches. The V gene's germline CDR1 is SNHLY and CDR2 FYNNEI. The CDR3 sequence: CASTIGTGRSYEQYF. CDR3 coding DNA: TGTGCCAGCACCATCGGGACAGGGAGGTCCTACGAGCAGTACTTC.

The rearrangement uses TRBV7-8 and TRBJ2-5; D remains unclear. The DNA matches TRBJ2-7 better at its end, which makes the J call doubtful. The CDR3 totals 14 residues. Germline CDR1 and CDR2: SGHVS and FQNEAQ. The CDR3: CASSLVRSTGEQYF. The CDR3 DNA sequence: TGTGCCAGCAGCTTAGTCCGGTCTACCGGCGAGCAGTACTTC.

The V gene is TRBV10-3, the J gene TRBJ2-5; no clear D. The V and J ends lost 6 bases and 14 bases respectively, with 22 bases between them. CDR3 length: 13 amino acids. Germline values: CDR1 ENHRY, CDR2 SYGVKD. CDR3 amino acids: CAISGSFGDEHYF. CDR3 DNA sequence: TGTGCCATCAGCGGAAGTTTCGGCGACGAGCACTACTTC.

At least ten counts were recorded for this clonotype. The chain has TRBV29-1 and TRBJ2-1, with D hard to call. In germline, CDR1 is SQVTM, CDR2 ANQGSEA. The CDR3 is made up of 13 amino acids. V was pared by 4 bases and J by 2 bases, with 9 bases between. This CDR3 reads CSVGDIAYNEQFF. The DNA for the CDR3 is TGCAGCGTTGGGGATATCGCCTACAATGAGCAGTTCTTC.

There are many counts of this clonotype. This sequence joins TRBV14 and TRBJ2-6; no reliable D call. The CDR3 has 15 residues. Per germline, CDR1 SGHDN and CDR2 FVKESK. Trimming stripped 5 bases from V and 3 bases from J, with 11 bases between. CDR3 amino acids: CASSAQIGGANVLTF. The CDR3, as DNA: TGTGCCAGCAGCGCCCAAATAGGTGGGGCCAACGTCCTGACTTTC.

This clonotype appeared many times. The CDR3 coding sequence is TGTGCCACCACGCCGGAACAGACTTACGAGCAGTACTTC. Its protein is CATTPEQTYEQYF. V usage is TRBV7-2 and J usage is TRBJ2-7; D is ambiguous. Germline CDR1 and CDR2: SGHTA and FQGNSA. CDR3 length: 13 amino acids. V shed 10 bases and J shed 4 bases, with 17 bases lying between them.

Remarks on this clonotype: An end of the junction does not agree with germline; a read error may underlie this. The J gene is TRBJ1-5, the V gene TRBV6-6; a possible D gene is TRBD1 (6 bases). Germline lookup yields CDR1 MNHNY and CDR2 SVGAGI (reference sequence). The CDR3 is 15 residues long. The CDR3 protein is CAGSFPGQSNQPQHF. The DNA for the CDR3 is TGTGCCGGCAGTTTCCCCGGACAGAGCAATCAGCCCCAGCATTTT.

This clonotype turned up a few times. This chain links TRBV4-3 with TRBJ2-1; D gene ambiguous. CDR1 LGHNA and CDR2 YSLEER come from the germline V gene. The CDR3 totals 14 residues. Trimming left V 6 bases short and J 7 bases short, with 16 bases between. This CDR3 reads CASSPSFPPNEQFF. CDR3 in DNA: TGCGCCAGCAGTCCGTCCTTCCCCCCGAATGAGCAGTTCTTC.

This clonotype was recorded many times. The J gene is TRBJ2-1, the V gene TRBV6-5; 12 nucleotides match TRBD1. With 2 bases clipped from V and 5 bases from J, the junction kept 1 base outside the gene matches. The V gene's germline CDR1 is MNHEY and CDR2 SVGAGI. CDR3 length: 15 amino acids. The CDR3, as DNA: TGTGCCAGCAGTTACCGGGACAGGGGGCACAATGAGCAGTTCTTC. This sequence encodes CASSYRDRGHNEQFF.

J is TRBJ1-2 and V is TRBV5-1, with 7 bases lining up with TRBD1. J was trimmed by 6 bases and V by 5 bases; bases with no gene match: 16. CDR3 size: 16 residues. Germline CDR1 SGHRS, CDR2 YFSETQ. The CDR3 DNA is TGCGCCAGCAGAGCCGACAACAGGGGCGGAATTAATGGCTACACCTTC. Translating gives CASRADNRGGINGYTF.

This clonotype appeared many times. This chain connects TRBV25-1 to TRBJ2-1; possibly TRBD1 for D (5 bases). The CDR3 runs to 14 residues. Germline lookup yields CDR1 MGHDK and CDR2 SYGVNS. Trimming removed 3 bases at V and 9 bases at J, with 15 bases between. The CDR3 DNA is TGTGCCAGCAGTGACGTGGAAAGGGGAAGTGAGCAGTTCTTC. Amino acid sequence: CASSDVERGSEQFF.

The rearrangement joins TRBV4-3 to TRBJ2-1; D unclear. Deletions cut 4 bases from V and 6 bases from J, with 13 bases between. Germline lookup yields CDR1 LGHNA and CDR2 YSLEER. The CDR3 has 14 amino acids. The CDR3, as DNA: TGCGCCAGCAGCCGGCAGGACCTCTCCAATGAGCAGTTCTTC. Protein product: CASSRQDLSNEQFF.

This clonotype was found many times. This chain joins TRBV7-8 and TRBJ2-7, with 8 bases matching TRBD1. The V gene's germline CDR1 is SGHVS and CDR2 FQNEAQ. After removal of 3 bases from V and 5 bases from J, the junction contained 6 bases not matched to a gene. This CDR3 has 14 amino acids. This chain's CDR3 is CASSFRTGSDEQYF. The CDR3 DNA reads TGTGCCAGCAGCTTTAGGACAGGGTCGGACGAGCAGTACTTC.

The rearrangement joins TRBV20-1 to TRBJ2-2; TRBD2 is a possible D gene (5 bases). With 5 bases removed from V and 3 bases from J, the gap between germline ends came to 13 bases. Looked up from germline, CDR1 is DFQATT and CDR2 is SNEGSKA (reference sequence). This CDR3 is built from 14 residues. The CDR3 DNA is TGCAGTGCTCTAGGAGGCGGGCACACCGGGGAGCTGTTTTTT. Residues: CSALGGGHTGELFF.

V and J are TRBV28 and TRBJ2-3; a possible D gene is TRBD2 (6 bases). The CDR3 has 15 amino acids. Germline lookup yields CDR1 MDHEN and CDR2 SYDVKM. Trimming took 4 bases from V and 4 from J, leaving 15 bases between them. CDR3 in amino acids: CASSSPGLRADTQYF. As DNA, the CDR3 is TGTGCCAGCAGTTCCCCGGGACTTAGGGCAGATACGCAGTATTTT.

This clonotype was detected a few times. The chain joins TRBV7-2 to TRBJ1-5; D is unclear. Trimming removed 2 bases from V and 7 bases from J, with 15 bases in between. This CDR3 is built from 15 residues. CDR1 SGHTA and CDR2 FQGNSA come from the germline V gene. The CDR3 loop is CASSLRLRPGQPQHF. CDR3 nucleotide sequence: TGTGCCAGCAGCTTAAGGCTTAGGCCGGGACAGCCCCAGCATTTT.

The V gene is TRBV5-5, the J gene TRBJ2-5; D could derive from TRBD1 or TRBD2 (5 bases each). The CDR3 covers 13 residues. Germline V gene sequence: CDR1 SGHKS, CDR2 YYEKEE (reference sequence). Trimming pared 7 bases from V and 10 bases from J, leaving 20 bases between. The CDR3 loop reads CASQTSAGGDQYF. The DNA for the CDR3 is TGTGCCAGCCAAACTAGTGCTGGGGGAGACCAGTACTTC.

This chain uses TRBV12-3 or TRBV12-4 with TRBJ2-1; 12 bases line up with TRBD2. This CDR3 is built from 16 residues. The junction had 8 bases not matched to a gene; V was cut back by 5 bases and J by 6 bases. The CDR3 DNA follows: TGTGCCAGCAGTCTAACTAGCGGGAGGACTAGCAATGAGCAGTTCTTC. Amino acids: CASSLTSGRTSNEQFF.

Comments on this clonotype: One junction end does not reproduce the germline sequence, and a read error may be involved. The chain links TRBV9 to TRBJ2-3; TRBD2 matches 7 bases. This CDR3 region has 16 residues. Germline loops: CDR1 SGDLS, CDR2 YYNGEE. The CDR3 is CASSEIAGTVTDAQYF. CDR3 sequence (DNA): TGTGCCAGCAGTGAAATAGCGGGTACCGTCACAGATGCGCAGTATTTT.